One sample yielded the 29 T cell receptor beta chains listed below, sequenced in a study of OX40 agonist ivuxolimab in advanced cancers. Method: immunoSEQ multiplex PCR; TCRdb's copy keeps in-frame clones and lacks some. This sample has under 100,000 clones; 75% to 90% occur once, and the top ten carry 5% to 6.5%. Sequencing was performed on CD4+ or CD8+ T cells sorted from blood, taken in a trial of the OX40 agonist ivuxolimab. The receptor set was obtained from an adult with an advanced solid tumor such as melanoma, head and neck, liver or kidney cancer.

The chain joins TRBV4-2 to TRBJ2-5; the match to TRBD2 covers 9 bases. The V segment lost 4 bases and the J segment 5 bases; nucleotides outside the gene matches: 11. The V gene's germline CDR1 is LGHNA and CDR2 YNFKEQ. There are 16 residues in the CDR3. The CDR3 region is CASSPKAEAGGETQYF. CDR3 bases: TGTGCCAGCAGCCCCAAGGCAGAAGCGGGAGGTGAGACCCAGTACTTC.

The chain links TRBV2 to TRBJ1-4; D is uncertain. The CDR3 covers 12 residues. Deletions cut 5 bases from V and 15 bases from J, with 16 bases between. Germline V gene data show CDR1 as SNHLY and CDR2 as FYNNEI. The CDR3 reads CASSSDRLSLFF. As DNA, the CDR3 is TGTGCCAGCAGTTCGGACCGTTTGTCTTTGTTTTTT.

Only one count was recorded for this clone. This chain joins TRBV5-1 and TRBJ1-3, with D unresolved. Germline CDR1 is SGHRS and CDR2 is YFSETQ. Trimming cost V 4 bases and J 0 bases, with 14 bases left between them. The CDR3 is 16 residues long. The CDR3 region has the DNA TGCGCCAGCAGCAGCTCTCCCGTGGCCTCTGGAAACACCATATATTTT. Translation gives CASSSSPVASGNTIYF.

The gene calls are TRBV4-3 and TRBJ2-3; 7 positions agree with TRBD2. Germline CDR1 LGHNA, CDR2 YSLEER. The CDR3 is 17 amino acids. V trimming: 0 bases; J trimming: 0 bases; junction bases outside the gene matches: 6. The CDR3 is CASSQESQRGSTDTQYF. The CDR3 bases are TGCGCCAGCAGCCAAGAGTCTCAGCGGGGAAGCACAGATACGCAGTATTTT.

The chain joins TRBV30 to TRBJ1-2; tentatively, D is TRBD1 (6 bases). V lost 1 base and J lost 8, with 14 bases in between. Germline lookup yields CDR1 GTSNPN and CDR2 SVGIG (reference sequence). The CDR3 runs 13 residues. The CDR3 DNA follows: TGTGCCTGGAGTGGGGGGCAGGGGCAGGGCTACACCTTC. This sequence encodes CAWSGGQGQGYTF.

The V gene is TRBV5-4, the J gene TRBJ1-5; perhaps TRBD1 as D (5 bases). The CDR3 extends over 15 amino acids. Trimming took off 3 bases at V and 5 bases at J, with 15 bases between the two ends. Germline V gene lookup returns CDR1 SGHNT and CDR2 YYREEE (reference sequence). The CDR3 region is CASSWSTRDHQPQHF. CDR3 coding DNA: TGTGCCAGCAGCTGGTCGACGAGGGACCATCAGCCCCAGCATTTT.

V is TRBV11-2 and J is TRBJ2-1; D is possibly TRBD2 (6 bases). V lost 5 bases to trimming and J lost 4 bases, with 21 bases between them. The CDR3 contains 17 residues. Germline CDR1 reads SGHAT; CDR2 reads FQNNGV. For the CDR3, the DNA is TGTGCCAGCAGCCCTGACGGTTCGGCTAGCGAGTACAATGAGCAGTTCTTC. It is translated as CASSPDGSASEYNEQFF.

The J gene is TRBJ2-5, the V gene TRBV19; weak D call: TRBD2 (6 bases). Germline V gene data show CDR1 as LNHDA and CDR2 as SQIVND (reference sequence). The CDR3 is 15 amino acids. The germline V and J ends were trimmed by 4 bases and 1 base, with 13 bases remaining between them. CDR3 protein: CASSNRGTLQETQYF. Here the CDR3 DNA reads TGTGCCAGTAGTAACCGGGGGACTCTCCAAGAGACCCAGTACTTC.

The chain links TRBV7-9 to TRBJ1-5; 8 bases are shared with TRBD1. The CDR3 is made up of 19 amino acids. The V gene end was trimmed by 0 bases and the J gene end by 0 bases; junction bases not matched to a gene: 10. Germline loops: CDR1 SEHNR, CDR2 FQNEAQ (reference sequence). CDR3 sequence: CASSLARGQAPYSNQPQHF. As DNA, the CDR3 is TGTGCCAGCAGCTTAGCGAGGGGACAGGCCCCTTATAGCAATCAGCCCCAGCATTTT.

V usage is TRBV9 and J usage is TRBJ2-3, with D uncertain. The CDR3 is 15 residues long. Germline CDR1 SGDLS, CDR2 YYNGEE. With 0 bases removed from V and 6 bases from J, the gap between germline ends came to 14 bases. The CDR3 DNA is TGTGCCAGCAGCGTAGAAGCCAGCCGAAGGGATACGCAGTATTTT. Translated, it gives CASSVEASRRDTQYF.

The V and J genes are TRBV5-1 and TRBJ1-2; perhaps TRBD1 as D (6 bases). Per the germline V gene, CDR1 is SGHRS and CDR2 is YFSETQ. The V gene lost 0 bases and the J gene lost 0 bases, with 9 bases spanning the gap. There are 15 residues in the CDR3. CDR3 loop: CASSLGRTANYGYTF. DNA of the CDR3: TGCGCCAGCAGCTTGGGGCGGACAGCTAACTATGGCTACACCTTC.

The chain joins TRBV6-1 to TRBJ2-7; 11 nucleotides agree with TRBD1. Germline trimming cut 4 bases from V and 9 bases from J; bases unmatched to any gene: 8. Germline V gene lookup returns CDR1 MNHNS and CDR2 SASEGT. CDR3 length: 14 amino acids. This CDR3 reads CASSAGQGGVVQYF. CDR3 DNA sequence: TGTGCCAGCAGTGCGGGACAGGGGGGCGTCGTGCAGTACTTC.

This chain joins TRBV18 and TRBJ2-3, with 8 bases that match TRBD1. The CDR3 has 13 residues. The germline V gene has CDR1 KGHSH and CDR2 LQKENI. V lost 10 bases to trimming and J lost 0 bases; unmatched junction nucleotides: 3. The CDR3: CATQGASTDTQYF. CDR3 coding DNA: TGTGCCACCCAGGGGGCAAGCACAGATACGCAGTATTTT.

This clone has a handful of counts. J is TRBJ2-1 and V is TRBV2; D possibly corresponds to TRBD1 (5 bases). Germline loops: CDR1 SNHLY, CDR2 FYNNEI. There are 15 residues in the CDR3. V was trimmed by 6 bases and J by 2 bases, leaving 14 bases between them. CDR3: CASRSDSSAYNEQFF. The DNA of the CDR3 is TGTGCCAGCAGAAGTGACAGTTCCGCCTACAATGAGCAGTTCTTC.

This sequence joins TRBV5-1 and TRBJ2-3, with D maybe TRBD2 (6 bases). The CDR3 runs 16 residues. Trimming cost V 3 bases and J 1 base, with 15 bases left between them. From germline, CDR1 is SGHRS and CDR2 YFSETQ. CDR3 in DNA: TGCGCCAGCAGCTCCAGCTCGGGCGGGGGCACAGATACGCAGTATTTT. Amino acids: CASSSSSGGGTDTQYF.

The V gene is TRBV11-2, the J gene TRBJ1-3; D may be TRBD1 (5 bases). This CDR3 spans 14 amino acids. V gave up 2 bases and J gave up 5 bases, with 10 bases separating them. Germline lookup yields CDR1 SGHAT and CDR2 FQNNGV. CDR3 DNA sequence: TGTGCCAGCAGCTTAAGAAGGGACCGAAACACCATATATTTT. Translation gives CASSLRRDRNTIYF.

The V call is TRBV7-8, the J call TRBJ1-1; TRBD1 matches 7 bases. The CDR3 has 17 residues. Germline V gene lookup returns CDR1 SGHVS and CDR2 FQNEAQ. The V gene end was trimmed by 4 bases and the J gene end by 4 bases; junction bases not matched to a gene: 15. The chain's CDR3 is CASSSREGASKPTEAFF. CDR3 sequence (DNA): TGTGCCAGCAGCTCTCGAGAGGGGGCAAGTAAACCCACTGAAGCTTTCTTT.

CDR3 loop: CASSVELAGDYNEQFF. CDR3 nucleotides: TGTGCCAGCAGCGTAGAACTAGCGGGAGACTACAATGAGCAGTTCTTC. The V gene is TRBV9, the J gene TRBJ2-1; TRBD2 aligns across 11 bases. This CDR3 comprises 16 residues. Germline V gene data show CDR1 as SGDLS and CDR2 as YYNGEE. V lost 0 bases, J lost 3 bases, and 2 bases stayed unmatched.

This chain connects TRBV18 to TRBJ1-2; D gene ambiguous. The V end lost 5 bases, the J end lost 2 bases, and 15 bases lay between the germline ends. Germline-derived CDR1 and CDR2 are KGHSH and LQKENI. There are 15 residues in the CDR3. The CDR3 nucleotides read TGTGCCAGCTCATCTCAGCATGGGGAGAACTATGGCTACACCTTC. It translates to CASSSQHGENYGYTF.

V is TRBV7-2 and J is TRBJ1-2, with 9 positions matching TRBD1. V dropped 4 bases and J dropped 8; count of bases not matched to a gene: 5. Germline CDR1 reads SGHTA; CDR2 reads FQGNSA. The CDR3 is made up of 13 amino acids. CDR3 sequence reads: CASSSWTGVGYTF. The DNA for the CDR3 is TGTGCCAGCAGCTCTTGGACAGGGGTGGGCTACACCTTC.

This clone was seen once. This sequence joins TRBV2 and TRBJ1-1; maybe TRBD1 (5 bases). In germline, CDR1 is SNHLY, CDR2 FYNNEI. The V and J ends lost 6 bases and 0 bases respectively, with 8 bases between them. The CDR3 has 13 amino acids. The CDR3 bases are TGTGCCAGCAGATTAGGGGTGAACACTGAAGCTTTCTTT. Translation: CASRLGVNTEAFF.

The chain employs TRBV19 and TRBJ1-6; TRBD1 is a possible D gene (5 bases). This CDR3 comprises 13 residues. The germline V gene encodes CDR1 LNHDA and CDR2 SQIVND (reference sequence). CDR3 amino acids: CATTRDDNSPLHF. The CDR3 nucleotides read TGTGCGACGACTCGGGACGATAATTCACCCCTCCACTTT.

This chain connects TRBV19 to TRBJ1-5; 8 bases are a match to TRBD1. The V and J ends lost 7 bases and 5 bases, in that order; junction bases with no gene match: 7. The CDR3 consists of 14 residues. The V gene's germline CDR1 is LNHDA and CDR2 SQIVND (reference sequence). CDR3 nucleotides: TGTGCCAGTACCCCGACAGGGGCCTATCAGCCCCAGCATTTT. As protein: CASTPTGAYQPQHF.

This CDR3 is CASSYKESALHF. CDR3 sequence (DNA): TGTGCCAGCAGTTACAAGGAAAGTGCTCTCCACTTT. The rearrangement links TRBV6-5 to TRBJ1-6; D is unresolved. Germline CDR1 reads MNHEY; CDR2 reads SVGAGI. CDR3 length: 12 amino acids. V lost 2 bases and J lost 16, with 12 bases in between.

The chain employs TRBV6-5 and TRBJ2-1; TRBD2 matches 7 bases. V dropped 7 bases and J dropped 5; count of bases not matched to a gene: 8. This CDR3 contains 14 residues. Germline V gives CDR1 MNHEY, CDR2 SVGAGI. DNA for the CDR3: TGTGCCAGCACCGGATGGGGGGGAAACAATGAGCAGTTCTTC. It is translated as CASTGWGGNNEQFF.

The V and J genes are TRBV6-1 and TRBJ2-6; D call uncertain. V gave up 2 bases and J gave up 2 bases, with 7 bases separating them. The germline gives CDR1 MNHNS, CDR2 SASEGT. The CDR3 extends over 15 amino acids. The CDR3 sequence is CASSERVAGANVLTF. The CDR3 bases are TGTGCCAGCAGTGAAAGGGTGGCTGGGGCCAACGTCCTGACTTTC.

This clone was counted only a few times. The CDR3, as DNA: TGTGCCAGCAGTTTAACTCCAGGGGGTCAAGAGACCCAGTACTTC. Translated: CASSLTPGGQETQYF. The chain couples TRBV27 to TRBJ2-5, with 7 bases matching TRBD1. Germline CDR1 and CDR2: MNHEY and SMNVEV (reference sequence). V was clipped by 2 bases and J by 2 bases; unmatched bases: 5. The CDR3 consists of 15 residues.

The chain has TRBV6-6 and TRBJ1-2; 7 bases align to TRBD1. Germline assignment: CDR1 MNHNY and CDR2 SVGAGI (reference sequence). The length of the CDR3 is 16 residues. Trimming removed 4 bases from V and 4 bases from J; junction bases left unmatched: 12. CDR3 in DNA: TGTGCCAGCAGTTCCGCGACAGGGACTTCTTTCTATGGCTACACCTTC. Its protein product is CASSSATGTSFYGYTF.

The chain couples TRBV2 to TRBJ2-5; D is unclear. The tail of the sequence fits TRBJ2-7 better, so the J call may be wrong. The CDR3 sequence is 14 residues long. CDR1 is SNHLY and CDR2 is FYNNEI in the germline V gene. The CDR3 reads CASKIGAENYEQYF. The DNA of the CDR3 is TGTGCCAGCAAAATTGGCGCAGAAAATTACGAGCAGTACTTC.